A selection of T cell receptor beta chains follows, all from one sample in a study of radiation and T cells in renal cell carcinoma. Produced via immunoSEQ multiplex PCR; TCRdb's table is partial and in-frame only. The profile shows 14,000 to 15,000 clones, around two thirds of them singletons. The sample in question was tumor tissue, obtained from a patient whose treatment was nephrectomy without radiotherapy. These receptors originate from a man between 60 and 75 years old with renal cell carcinoma. Each CDR3 is given with its conserved first and last residue. Fields, in order: CDR3 DNA, CDR3 protein, J gene, D gene, CDR3 length, V gene, clone size. D genes are given only for firm matches. A clone size is listed for some rows: how often the clone was seen (once, few, many), or a class if it is expanded.

cdr3_nt: TGTGCCAGCAGCTCGGGGACATCAAGGGCAGAGACCCAGTACTTC
cdr3_aa: CASSSGTSRAETQYF
j_call: TRBJ2-5
d_call: .
cdr3_length: 15
v_call: TRBV7-2
clone_size: .

cdr3_nt: TGTGCCAGCAGTGAGGGACAGGGGCTGTCGGATACGCAGTATTTT
cdr3_aa: CASSEGQGLSDTQYF
j_call: TRBJ2-3
d_call: TRBD1
cdr3_length: 15
v_call: TRBV2
clone_size: .

cdr3_nt: TGTGCCAGCAGCTTAGCTCAAGGCACAGATACGCAGTATTTT
cdr3_aa: CASSLAQGTDTQYF
j_call: TRBJ2-3
d_call: .
cdr3_length: 14
v_call: TRBV7-6
clone_size: .

cdr3_nt: TGTGCTAGTGGTTCGGGGGCGGGCGAAGATACGCAGTATTTT
cdr3_aa: CASGSGAGEDTQYF
j_call: TRBJ2-3
d_call: .
cdr3_length: 14
v_call: TRBV12-5
clone_size: .

cdr3_nt: TGTGCCAGCAGCTCTAGCGGGGGGCAGTACAATGAGCAGTTCTTC
cdr3_aa: CASSSSGGQYNEQFF
j_call: TRBJ2-1
d_call: TRBD2
cdr3_length: 15
v_call: TRBV5-4
clone_size: .

cdr3_nt: TGTGCCAGCAGTCAGGGGAAGGAAAAACTGTTTTTT
cdr3_aa: CASSQGKEKLFF
j_call: TRBJ1-4
d_call: .
cdr3_length: 12
v_call: TRBV28
clone_size: few

cdr3_nt: TGTGCCAGTAGATTGACAGGTACGGGTCAGCCCCAGCATTTT
cdr3_aa: CASRLTGTGQPQHF
j_call: TRBJ1-5
d_call: .
cdr3_length: 14
v_call: TRBV19
clone_size: few

cdr3_nt: TGTGCCAGCAGTAAGGTCCTCGGAGGGTCCACTGAAGCTTTCTTT
cdr3_aa: CASSKVLGGSTEAFF
j_call: TRBJ1-1
d_call: .
cdr3_length: 15
v_call: TRBV28
clone_size: .

cdr3_nt: TGTGCCACCAGCATTGACAGAACCAATCAGCCCCAGCATTTT
cdr3_aa: CATSIDRTNQPQHF
j_call: TRBJ1-5
d_call: .
cdr3_length: 14
v_call: TRBV15
clone_size: few

cdr3_nt: TGCGCCAGCAGCTTGGGCGGGGGATACCAAGAGACCCAGTACTTC
cdr3_aa: CASSLGGGYQETQYF
j_call: TRBJ2-5
d_call: TRBD2
cdr3_length: 15
v_call: TRBV5-1
clone_size: .

cdr3_nt: TGCGCCAGCAGCTTGGGGCAGGGCCACCAAGAGACCCAGTACTTC
cdr3_aa: CASSLGQGHQETQYF
j_call: TRBJ2-5
d_call: .
cdr3_length: 15
v_call: TRBV5-1
clone_size: few

cdr3_nt: TGTGCCAGCAGCTTAGATCCGACTAGCGGGAGCGTGTTCTTC
cdr3_aa: CASSLDPTSGSVFF
j_call: TRBJ2-1
d_call: TRBD2
cdr3_length: 14
v_call: TRBV11-2
clone_size: .

cdr3_nt: TGTGCCAGCAGCTTTTTAGCAGGCAATCAGCCCCAGCATTTT
cdr3_aa: CASSFLAGNQPQHF
j_call: TRBJ1-5
d_call: .
cdr3_length: 14
v_call: TRBV5-6
clone_size: .

cdr3_nt: TGCAGCGTTGAAGCCAGGGGAGATGAAAAACTGTTTTTT
cdr3_aa: CSVEARGDEKLFF
j_call: TRBJ1-4
d_call: .
cdr3_length: 13
v_call: TRBV29-1
clone_size: few

cdr3_nt: TGTGCCAGCAGCTTAGCGTTGGACAGGGACAATCAGCCCCAGCATTTT
cdr3_aa: CASSLALDRDNQPQHF
j_call: TRBJ1-5
d_call: TRBD1
cdr3_length: 16
v_call: TRBV7-9
clone_size: .

cdr3_nt: TGTGCCAGCAGTGGAGGGACAGGGGTAAGGGAGACCCAGTACTTC
cdr3_aa: CASSGGTGVRETQYF
j_call: TRBJ2-5
d_call: TRBD1
cdr3_length: 15
v_call: TRBV2
clone_size: medium-sized

cdr3_nt: TGTGCCAGCAGTGGACAGGGCCCGGGAGGCTACACCTTC
cdr3_aa: CASSGQGPGGYTF
j_call: TRBJ1-2
d_call: TRBD1
cdr3_length: 13
v_call: TRBV6-5
clone_size: few

cdr3_nt: TGTGCCAGCTCAGGGGTCACAGGTAATCAGCCCCAGCATTTT
cdr3_aa: CASSGVTGNQPQHF
j_call: TRBJ1-5
d_call: .
cdr3_length: 14
v_call: TRBV18
clone_size: .